These 30 T cell receptor beta chains were all obtained from the same sample, sequenced in a study of OX40 agonist ivuxolimab in advanced cancers. Assay: immunoSEQ multiplex PCR; the TCRdb copy retains only in-frame clones and omits some. Found here are about 64,000 clones, about 85% of them singletons; the top ten hold about 2.9%. Sequences were derived from CD4+ or CD8+ T cells sorted from blood, sampled in a trial of the OX40 agonist ivuxolimab. The receptors originated from an adult with an advanced solid tumor such as melanoma, head and neck, liver or kidney cancer.

Points on this clone: Mismatch with germline at one junction end may stem from a read error. The rearrangement uses TRBV28 and TRBJ1-5; D ambiguous. The CDR3 consists of 12 residues. Germline V gives CDR1 MDHEN, CDR2 SYDVKM. DNA for the CDR3: TGCGCCAGCAGTTCCCGCCTTTTGACCCAGCATTTT. Its protein product is CASSSRLLTQHF. Together with reference TRBV28 and TRBJ1-5, the CDR3 gives the full variable domain: DVKVTQSSRYLVKRTGEKVFLECVQDMDHENMFWYRQDPGLGLRLIYFSYDVKMKEKGDIPEGYSVSREKKERFSLILESASTNQTSMYLCASSSRLLTQHFGDGTRLSIL.

The chain links TRBV19 to TRBJ2-2; D is unresolved. Germline lookup yields CDR1 LNHDA and CDR2 SQIVND (reference sequence). The CDR3 contains 13 residues. Between the trimmed V and J ends, which lost 3 bases and 7 bases, there was a span of 9 bases. CDR3 in DNA: TGTGCCAGTAGTATCCGCCGCATCGGGGAGCTGTTTTTT. Translation: CASSIRRIGELFF.

This chain links TRBV5-1 with TRBJ2-1; D might be TRBD2 (5 bases). The CDR3 is 14 amino acids. Trimming removed 0 bases at V and 2 bases at J, with 6 bases between. Germline CDR1 reads SGHRS; CDR2 reads YFSETQ. The CDR3 spells CASSLGGPYNEQFF. The CDR3 bases are TGCGCCAGCAGCTTGGGCGGGCCCTACAATGAGCAGTTCTTC.

The chain uses TRBV2 and TRBJ1-1, with 8 bases that match TRBD1. Germline values: CDR1 SNHLY, CDR2 FYNNEI. CDR3 length: 15 residues. The trim removed 6 bases at V and 4 bases at J, leaving 10 bases unmatched. The DNA for the CDR3 is TGTGCCAGCAGAGACGGGAACAGGGGGAGCACTGAAGCTTTCTTT. Its protein is CASRDGNRGSTEAFF.

The chain combines TRBV6-6 with TRBJ1-3; D is possibly TRBD1 (5 bases). Trimming removed 7 bases from V and 4 bases from J, with 14 bases in between. Looked up from germline, CDR1 is MNHNY and CDR2 is SVGAGI (reference sequence). The CDR3 length is 14 residues. CDR3 protein: CASTPGSQGNTIYF. The CDR3 DNA sequence: TGTGCCAGCACCCCAGGGAGCCAAGGAAACACCATATATTTT.

The V call is TRBV5-1, the J call TRBJ2-2; 7 nucleotides align to TRBD2. CDR1 and CDR2 (germline): SGHRS, YFSETQ. V lost 7 bases to trimming and J lost 6 bases; unmatched junction nucleotides: 6. The CDR3 sequence is 13 residues long. The DNA for the CDR3 is TGCGCCAGCCGGGGAGGGGAAGCCGGGGAGCTGTTTTTT. This sequence encodes CASRGGEAGELFF.

V is TRBV7-8 and J is TRBJ2-5; D possibly corresponds to TRBD2 (6 bases). The CDR3 sequence is 14 residues long. The ends were cut back, 5 bases at V and 1 base at J, with 11 bases in the middle. Germline loops: CDR1 SGHVS, CDR2 FQNEAQ. CDR3 DNA: TGTGCCAGCAGCCCTAGGAGGGCCCAAGAGACCCAGTACTTC. Translated: CASSPRRAQETQYF.

V usage is TRBV4-2 and J usage is TRBJ2-7, with 8 bases lining up with TRBD2. The CDR3 consists of 16 residues. With 1 base clipped from V and 2 bases from J, the junction kept 7 bases outside the gene matches. Germline assignment: CDR1 LGHNA and CDR2 YNFKEQ. The CDR3 protein is CASSQARSGGAYEQYF. The CDR3 bases are TGTGCCAGCAGCCAAGCCCGCAGCGGGGGCGCCTACGAGCAGTACTTC.

The rearrangement uses TRBV7-9 and TRBJ1-2, with D possibly TRBD1 on 6 matching bases. V was pared by 0 bases and J by 8 bases, with 10 bases between. Germline lookup yields CDR1 SEHNR and CDR2 FQNEAQ (reference sequence). The CDR3 loop spans 13 amino acids. The CDR3 is CASSLAGGGGYTF. CDR3 sequence (DNA): TGTGCCAGCAGCTTAGCCGGGGGGGGCGGCTACACCTTC.

A single count supports this clone. In nucleotides, the CDR3 is TGTGCCAGCAGCGTGGGACAGGCGTACTATGGCTACACCTTC. This encodes CASSVGQAYYGYTF. The rearrangement uses TRBV7-8 and TRBJ1-2; 8 bases match TRBD1. Germline V gives CDR1 SGHVS, CDR2 FQNEAQ. The CDR3 spans 14 residues. The junction had 5 bases not matched to a gene; V was cut back by 5 bases and J by 3 bases.

This clone was picked up one time. This CDR3 is CASSQDQSVMDTQYF. The CDR3 DNA is TGTGCCAGCAGCCAAGATCAGTCGGTAATGGATACGCAGTATTTT. J is TRBJ2-3 and V is TRBV14, with no clear D. V lost 0 bases to trimming and J lost 6 bases, with 13 bases between them. The germline gives CDR1 SGHDN, CDR2 FVKESK. The CDR3 totals 15 residues.

The V call is TRBV5-5, the J call TRBJ1-1; the D is unclear. The CDR3 totals 13 residues. Trimming pared 4 bases from V and 4 bases from J, leaving 11 bases between. Germline V gene sequence: CDR1 SGHKS, CDR2 YYEKEE (reference sequence). The CDR3, as DNA: TGTGCCAGCAGCGGCCGCATTTCCACTGAAGCTTTCTTT. This translates into CASSGRISTEAFF. Full variable domain (rest looked up from reference TRBV5-5 and TRBJ1-1): DAGVTQSPTHLIKTRGQQVTLRCSPISGHKSVSWYQQVLGQGPQFIFQYYEKEERGRGNFPDRFSARQFPNYSSELNVNALLLGDSALYLCASSGRISTEAFFGQGTRLTVV.

The chain carries TRBV30 and TRBJ2-3; TRBD2 is a possible D gene (5 bases). V was pared by 4 bases and J by 0 bases, with 8 bases between. The CDR3 has 13 amino acids. Germline V lookup: CDR1 GTSNPN, CDR2 SVGIG (reference sequence). The CDR3 here is CAWMERSTDTQYF. CDR3 in DNA: TGTGCCTGGATGGAGCGGAGCACAGATACGCAGTATTTT.

The V call is TRBV2, the J call TRBJ1-2; TRBD1 matches 9 bases. Germline CDR1 SNHLY, CDR2 FYNNEI. Unmatched junction bases numbered 8, after V lost 6 bases and J lost 3 bases. The CDR3 consists of 15 residues. The chain's CDR3 is CASSKGQGGHYGYTF. The CDR3 coding sequence is TGTGCCAGCAGCAAGGGACAGGGAGGGCACTATGGCTACACCTTC.

The chain joins TRBV7-2 to TRBJ1-5; tentative D call: TRBD1 (5 bases). The V and J ends lost 5 bases and 1 base respectively, with 12 bases between them. In germline, CDR1 is SGHTA, CDR2 FQGNSA. This CDR3 is 15 amino acids long. In DNA form, the CDR3 reads TGTGCCAGCAGCCAGGGAGGCCAAAGCAATCAGCCCCAGCATTTT. Translation: CASSQGGQSNQPQHF.

This rearrangement joins TRBV7-8 to TRBJ1-1; D unresolved. The germline V and J ends were trimmed by 3 bases and 7 bases, with 12 bases remaining between them. Germline values: CDR1 SGHVS, CDR2 FQNEAQ. The CDR3 extends over 13 amino acids. The CDR3 DNA is TGTGCCAGCAGCTTCCTCGGGGTCGGTGAAGCTTTCTTT. Amino acid sequence: CASSFLGVGEAFF.

This clone is deemed medium-sized. The chain uses TRBV11-2 and TRBJ2-2; 8 bases fit TRBD2. The germline CDR1 and CDR2 sequences are SGHAT and FQNNGV. The CDR3 is 14 residues long. V gave up 3 bases and J gave up 6 bases; unmatched junction bases: 3. Here the CDR3 reads CASSFLREAGELFF. The CDR3 DNA sequence: TGTGCCAGCAGCTTTTTGCGGGAGGCCGGGGAGCTGTTTTTT.

The rearrangement links TRBV5-5 to TRBJ2-3; no firm D call. CDR3 length: 14 residues. V dropped 5 bases and J dropped 0 bases, with 10 bases sitting between them. CDR1 SGHKS and CDR2 YYEKEE come from the germline V gene (reference sequence). The CDR3 nucleotides read TGTGCCAGCAGAGGGCAGTTAAGCACAGATACGCAGTATTTT. Translating it yields CASRGQLSTDTQYF.

V gene TRBV5-1 combines with J gene TRBJ2-3; TRBD2 matches 9 bases. J lost 6 bases, V lost 1 base, and 3 bases had no gene match. Germline V gene lookup returns CDR1 SGHRS and CDR2 YFSETQ. The length of the CDR3 is 14 residues. CDR3 sequence reads: CASSLRAGGDTQYF. As DNA, the CDR3 is TGCGCCAGCAGCTTGCGGGCGGGAGGGGATACGCAGTATTTT.

This chain joins TRBV5-1 and TRBJ2-3; D is undetermined. Germline-derived CDR1 and CDR2 are SGHRS and YFSETQ. V dropped 2 bases and J dropped 6 bases, with 7 bases sitting between them. The CDR3 extends over 12 amino acids. The CDR3 bases are TGCGCCAGCAGCTTAGGATCTGATACGCAGTATTTT. This codes for CASSLGSDTQYF.

The CDR3 DNA reads as TGCGCCAGCAGCCCCTGGGGGGACCCTAACACTGAAGCTTTCTTT. Translation gives CASSPWGDPNTEAFF. The rearrangement uses TRBV5-1 and TRBJ1-1, with a possible D match to TRBD1 (5 bases). The CDR3 runs 15 residues. The V and J ends lost 4 bases and 2 bases respectively, with 15 bases between them. Germline V lookup: CDR1 SGHRS, CDR2 YFSETQ.

This chain links TRBV30 with TRBJ2-2; D unclear. From germline, CDR1 is GTSNPN and CDR2 SVGIG (reference sequence). The V end was cut by 7 bases, the J end by 3 bases, with 15 bases between. This CDR3 region has 14 residues. CDR3 in DNA: TGTGCCTTTACGGGTGTCCAGCACACCGGGGAGCTGTTTTTT. As protein: CAFTGVQHTGELFF. The entire variable domain, with the rest obtained from reference TRBV30 and TRBJ2-2, is as follows: SQTIHQWPATLVQPVGSPLSLECTVEGTSNPNLYWYRQAAGRGLQLLFYSVGIGQISSEVPQNLSASRPQDRQFILSSKKLLLSDSGFYLCAFTGVQHTGELFFGEGSRLTVL.

A few counts support this clone. The chain recombines TRBV29-1 with TRBJ2-3, with D uncertain. Per germline, CDR1 SQVTM and CDR2 ANQGSEA. The CDR3 sequence is 12 residues long. The V end was cut by 5 bases, the J end by 0 bases, with 6 bases between. The chain's CDR3 is CSVRGSTDTQYF. CDR3 coding DNA: TGCAGCGTTCGCGGTAGCACAGATACGCAGTATTTT.

The rearrangement joins TRBV28 to TRBJ1-1, with D unresolved. Per the germline V gene, CDR1 is MDHEN and CDR2 is SYDVKM. The CDR3 spans 14 residues. Trimming removed 7 bases from V and 1 base from J, with 13 bases in between. Here the CDR3 reads CASTKGGPNTEAFF. The CDR3 nucleotides are TGTGCCAGCACGAAGGGAGGCCCGAACACTGAAGCTTTCTTT.

This chain uses TRBV5-1 with TRBJ1-2; D is unresolved. Germline V gene lookup returns CDR1 SGHRS and CDR2 YFSETQ. Between the trimmed V and J ends, which lost 0 bases and 8 bases, there was a span of 8 bases. The CDR3 has 12 residues. Here the CDR3 DNA reads TGCGCCAGCAGCTTGGATGCGAGGGGCTACACCTTC. Its protein is CASSLDARGYTF.

V gene TRBV10-3 combines with J gene TRBJ1-2, with 12 nucleotides matching TRBD1. V lost 7 bases, J lost 4 bases, and 10 bases stayed unmatched. The CDR3 runs to 16 residues. Germline CDR1 reads ENHRY; CDR2 reads SYGVKD. The CDR3 loop is CAITEDGTGGSYGYTF. The CDR3 bases are TGTGCCATCACCGAGGATGGGACAGGGGGCTCCTATGGCTACACCTTC.

The chain recombines TRBV6-5 with TRBJ2-7; TRBD1 matches at 10 bases. From germline, CDR1 is MNHEY and CDR2 SVGAGI. The CDR3 extends over 14 amino acids. V dropped 10 bases and J dropped 1; count of bases not matched to a gene: 7. For the CDR3, the DNA is TGTGCCACCTTAAGGACAGGGGGTTCCTACGAGCAGTACTTC. It specifies CATLRTGGSYEQYF.

The rearrangement joins TRBV5-1 to TRBJ2-1; TRBD2 agrees at 10 bases. CDR1 is SGHRS, CDR2 YFSETQ, per germline. CDR3 length: 16 residues. With V trimmed by 0 bases and J by 6 bases, 6 bases remained unmatched. As DNA, the CDR3 is TGCGCCAGCAGCTTGGTAGCGGGGGGCGGGGTCAATGAGCAGTTCTTC. Amino acid sequence: CASSLVAGGGVNEQFF. Complete variable domain (other parts from reference TRBV5-1 and TRBJ2-1): KAGVTQTPRYLIKTRGQQVTLSCSPISGHRSVSWYQQTPGQGLQFLFEYFSETQRNKGNFPGRFSGRQFSNSRSEMNVSTLELGDSALYLCASSLVAGGGVNEQFFGPGTRLTVL.

This clone was seen once. The CDR3 sequence: CASSISSYEQYF. The CDR3 DNA is TGTGCCAGCAGTATTTCCTCCTACGAGCAGTACTTC. This chain links TRBV28 with TRBJ2-7; D gene ambiguous. The V and J ends lost 5 bases and 0 bases respectively, with 5 bases between them. The CDR3 totals 12 residues. Germline V gene data show CDR1 as MDHEN and CDR2 as SYDVKM. Supplemented by reference TRBV28 and TRBJ2-7, the full variable domain reads DVKVTQSSRYLVKRTGEKVFLECVQDMDHENMFWYRQDPGLGLRLIYFSYDVKMKEKGDIPEGYSVSREKKERFSLILESASTNQTSMYLCASSISSYEQYFGPGTRLTVT.

This clone showed up just a few times. The V and J genes are TRBV10-3 and TRBJ2-3; 11 bases map to TRBD2. With V trimmed by 10 bases and J by 5 bases, 2 bases remained unmatched. The CDR3 runs to 12 residues. Germline loops: CDR1 ENHRY, CDR2 SYGVKD. DNA of the CDR3: TGTGCCACCGGACTAGCGGGAGATACGCAGTATTTT. Encoded protein: CATGLAGDTQYF.